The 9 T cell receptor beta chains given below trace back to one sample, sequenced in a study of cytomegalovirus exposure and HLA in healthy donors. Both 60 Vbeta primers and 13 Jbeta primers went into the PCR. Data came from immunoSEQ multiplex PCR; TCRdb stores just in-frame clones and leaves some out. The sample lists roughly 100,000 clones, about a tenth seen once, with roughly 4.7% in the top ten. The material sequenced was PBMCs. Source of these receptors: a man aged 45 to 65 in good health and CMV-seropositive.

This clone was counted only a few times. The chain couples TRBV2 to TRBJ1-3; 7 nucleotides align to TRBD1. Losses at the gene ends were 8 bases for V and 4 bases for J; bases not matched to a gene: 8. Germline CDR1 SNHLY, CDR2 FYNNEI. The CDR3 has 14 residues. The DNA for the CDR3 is TGTGCCAGCCTTCTCAGGGGGGCGGGAAACACCATATATTTT. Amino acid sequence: CASLLRGAGNTIYF.

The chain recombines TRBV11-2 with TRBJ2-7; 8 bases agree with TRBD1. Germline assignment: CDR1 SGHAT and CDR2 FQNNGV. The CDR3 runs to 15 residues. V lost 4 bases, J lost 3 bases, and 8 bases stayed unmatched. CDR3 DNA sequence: TGTGCCAGCAGCTCCGGACAGGGCTGGTACTACGAGCAGTACTTC. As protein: CASSSGQGWYYEQYF.

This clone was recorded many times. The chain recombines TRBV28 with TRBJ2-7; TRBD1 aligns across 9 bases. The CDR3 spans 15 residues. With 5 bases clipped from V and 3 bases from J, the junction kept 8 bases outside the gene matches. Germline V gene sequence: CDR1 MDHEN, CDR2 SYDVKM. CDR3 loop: CASSLRDRVDYEQYF. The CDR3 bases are TGTGCCAGCAGTCTCCGGGACAGGGTCGACTACGAGCAGTACTTC.

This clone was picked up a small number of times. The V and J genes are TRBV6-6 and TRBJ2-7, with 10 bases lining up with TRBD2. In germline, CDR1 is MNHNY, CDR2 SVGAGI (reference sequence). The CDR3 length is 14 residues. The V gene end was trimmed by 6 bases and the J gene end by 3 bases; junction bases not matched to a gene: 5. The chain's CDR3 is CASSSSGSDYEQYF. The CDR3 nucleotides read TGTGCCAGCAGCTCTAGCGGGAGCGACTACGAGCAGTACTTC.

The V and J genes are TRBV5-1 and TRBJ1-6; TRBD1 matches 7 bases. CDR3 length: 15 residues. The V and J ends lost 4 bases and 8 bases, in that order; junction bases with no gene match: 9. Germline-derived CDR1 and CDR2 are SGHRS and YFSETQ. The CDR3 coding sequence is TGCGCCAGCAGCCCATTAGGACAGGAGTATTCACCCCTCCACTTT. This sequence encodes CASSPLGQEYSPLHF.

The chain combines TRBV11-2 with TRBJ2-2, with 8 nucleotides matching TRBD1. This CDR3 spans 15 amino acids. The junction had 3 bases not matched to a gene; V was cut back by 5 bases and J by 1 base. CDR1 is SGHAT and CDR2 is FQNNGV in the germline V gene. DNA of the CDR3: TGTGCCAGCAGCCCGGGGACAGGGAACACCGGGGAGCTGTTTTTT. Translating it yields CASSPGTGNTGELFF.

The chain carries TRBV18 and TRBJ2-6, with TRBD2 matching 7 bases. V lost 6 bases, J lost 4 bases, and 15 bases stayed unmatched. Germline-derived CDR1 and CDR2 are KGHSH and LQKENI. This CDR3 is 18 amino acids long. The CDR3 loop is CASSEWASGSAGANVLTF. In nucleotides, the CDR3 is TGTGCCAGCTCGGAGTGGGCTAGCGGTTCGGCCGGGGCCAACGTCCTGACTTTC.

The CDR3 is CASSDRVREQYF. The CDR3 coding sequence is TGTGCCAGCAGTGACAGGGTAAGGGAGCAGTACTTC. J is TRBJ2-7 and V is TRBV2; D may be TRBD1 (5 bases). Germline values: CDR1 SNHLY, CDR2 FYNNEI. This CDR3 comprises 12 residues. The V gene lost 3 bases and the J gene lost 7 bases, with 10 bases spanning the gap.

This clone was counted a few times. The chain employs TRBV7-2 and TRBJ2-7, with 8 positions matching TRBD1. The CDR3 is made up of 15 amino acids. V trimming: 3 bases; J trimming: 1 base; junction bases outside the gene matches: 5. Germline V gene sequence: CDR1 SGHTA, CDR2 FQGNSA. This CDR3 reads CASSFLQGASYEQYF. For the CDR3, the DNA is TGTGCCAGCAGCTTTCTGCAGGGGGCTTCCTACGAGCAGTACTTC.